These 14 T cell receptor beta chains were all obtained from the same sample, sequenced in a study of blood T cells in healthy people across ages. Using a J-beta primer mix together with a sample-barcoded 5' primer, a second PCR was run for roughly 6 to 11 cycles. TCRdb called the 5' RACE reads again in MiXCR, with one record for every CDR3 protein. Of 2 million or so distinct CDR3 sequences listed, less than 50% are singletons. Specimen: blood. These TCRs come from a woman in her thirties or forties in good health.

V and J are TRBV6-5 and TRBJ2-7; 8 positions agree with TRBD1. Germline CDR1 MNHEY, CDR2 SVGAGI. The CDR3 is 15 residues long. V dropped 5 bases and J dropped 7; count of bases not matched to a gene: 13. CDR3 region: CASSPNTGRGREQYF. The CDR3, as DNA: TGTGCCAGCAGTCCCAACACTGGCAGGGGGCGAGAGCAGTACTTC.

The V and J genes are TRBV20-1 and TRBJ2-3; TRBD2 matches 8 bases. This CDR3 is 14 amino acids long. Germline assignment: CDR1 DFQATT and CDR2 SNEGSKA (reference sequence). J was trimmed by 1 base and V by 5 bases; bases with no gene match: 5. CDR3 region: CSAPLSGGTDTQYF. Written as DNA, the CDR3 is TGCAGTGCTCCCCTTAGCGGGGGCACAGATACGCAGTATTTT.

J is TRBJ2-4 and V is TRBV20-1, with 11 bases that match TRBD2. After removal of 5 bases from V and 1 base from J, the junction contained 4 bases not matched to a gene. The length of the CDR3 is 15 residues. The germline gives CDR1 DFQATT, CDR2 SNEGSKA (reference sequence). The CDR3 region is CSAASGGTAKNIQYF. CDR3 DNA sequence: TGCAGTGCTGCTAGCGGGGGGACCGCCAAAAACATTCAGTACTTC.

The J gene is TRBJ1-2, the V gene TRBV6-1; D ambiguous. Germline V gene sequence: CDR1 MNHNS, CDR2 SASEGT. The V gene lost 7 bases and the J gene lost 6 bases, with 15 bases spanning the gap. The CDR3 spans 13 residues. In nucleotides, the CDR3 is TGTGCCAGCACAAGATTTACGGAAAATGGCTACACCTTC. Translating it yields CASTRFTENGYTF.

The chain links TRBV6-1 to TRBJ2-1, with D hard to call. Germline V lookup: CDR1 MNHNS, CDR2 SASEGT. Trimming took off 6 bases at V and 9 bases at J, with 15 bases between the two ends. This CDR3 has 13 residues. The CDR3 loop is CASSRSGEGEQFF. The CDR3 nucleotides read TGTGCCAGCAGCCGGTCTGGGGAAGGTGAGCAGTTCTTC.

The rearrangement uses TRBV14 and TRBJ2-1; 9 bases match TRBD1. CDR1 SGHDN and CDR2 FVKESK come from the germline V gene. V was pared by 3 bases and J by 9 bases, with 3 bases of the junction left unmatched. The CDR3 totals 13 residues. As DNA, the CDR3 is TGTGCCAGCAGCCAGGGACAGGGAATTGAGCAGTTCTTC. Its protein is CASSQGQGIEQFF.

Only one count was recorded for this clonotype. The J gene is TRBJ2-4, the V gene TRBV6-1; 8 bases match TRBD2. CDR1 MNHNS and CDR2 SASEGT come from the germline V gene. Unmatched junction bases numbered 10, after V lost 6 bases and J lost 9 bases. The CDR3 covers 14 residues. This chain's CDR3 is CASSSPGLEGIQYF. As DNA, the CDR3 is TGTGCCAGCAGCTCTCCGGGACTAGAAGGCATTCAGTACTTC.

Concerning this clonotype: One junction end disagrees with the germline gene, perhaps due to a read error. The rearrangement links TRBV20-1 to TRBJ2-2; D remains ambiguous. This CDR3 is 12 amino acids long. Germline V gene data show CDR1 as DFQATT and CDR2 as SNEGSKA (reference sequence). Written as DNA, the CDR3 is TGCGGTGCCCCGGAGCATGTCGGGGAGCTGTTTTTT. As protein: CGAPEHVGELFF.

The gene calls are TRBV24-1 and TRBJ2-4; D may be TRBD1 (6 bases). The DNA end lines up better with TRBJ2-5; the J call may be wrong. The CDR3 consists of 14 residues. The germline CDR1 and CDR2 sequences are KGHDR and SFDVKD. The CDR3 coding sequence is TGTGCCACCAGTGATTCAGGGGTCGGCGAGACCCAGTACTTC. Translation: CATSDSGVGETQYF.

This clonotype was counted only a few times. The rearrangement links TRBV5-5 to TRBJ2-1; 8 positions agree with TRBD2. V lost 0 bases to trimming and J lost 2 bases; unmatched junction nucleotides: 10. CDR3 length: 18 residues. Germline V gives CDR1 SGHKS, CDR2 YYEKEE (reference sequence). This CDR3 reads CASSLAAGLARAYNEQFF. The DNA of the CDR3 is TGTGCCAGCAGCTTGGCGGCTGGACTAGCAAGGGCCTACAATGAGCAGTTCTTC.

The genes are TRBV29-1 and TRBJ2-3; D unclear. Germline CDR1 reads SQVTM; CDR2 reads ANQGSEA. Trimming took off 4 bases at V and 6 bases at J, with 11 bases between the two ends. The CDR3 has 12 amino acids. In DNA, the CDR3 is TGCAGCGTTGTGGTAGACGCGGATACGCAGTATTTT. Translation gives CSVVVDADTQYF.

There are a few counts of this clonotype. The chain combines TRBV20-1 with TRBJ2-5; TRBD2 matches 14 bases. CDR1 and CDR2 from the germline V gene are DFQATT and SNEGSKA (reference sequence). The CDR3 covers 17 residues. The CDR3 is CMPNDGLAGGCQETQYF. The CDR3 nucleotides read TGCATGCCGAATGATGGACTAGCGGGGGGCTGCCAAGAGACCCAGTACTTC.

The rearrangement uses TRBV29-1 and TRBJ2-3; D assignment may be TRBD1 or TRBD2 (5 bases each). From germline, CDR1 is SQVTM and CDR2 ANQGSEA. Trimming removed 4 bases from V and 1 base from J, with 15 bases in between. The CDR3 covers 15 residues. The CDR3: CSVAGTAGRTDTQYF. CDR3 coding DNA: TGCAGCGTTGCCGGGACCGCCGGGCGCACAGATACGCAGTATTTT.

The V gene is TRBV6-2 or TRBV6-3, the J gene TRBJ2-5; TRBD2 agrees at 8 bases. The J call may be in error: the DNA end matches TRBJ2-7 better. The length of the CDR3 is 15 residues. Germline loops: CDR1 MNHEY, CDR2 SVGEGT. This chain's CDR3 is CASSYGRGAGYEQYF. Here the CDR3 DNA reads TGTGCCAGCAGTTACGGGCGGGGGGCTGGCTACGAGCAGTACTTC.